The 14 T cell receptor beta chains below come from one sample, sequenced in a study of shared clonotypes between healthy human individuals. This table comes from immunoSEQ multiplex PCR, and its TCRdb copy is limited to in-frame clones, with some not included. The top ten hold over 10% of the sample, which has roughly 500,000 clones, about four fifths seen once. The sample was PBMCs. The source of these receptors is a woman in her forties in good health. Some clones in this sample may be carry-over from other donors' samples.

The chain uses TRBV7-3 and TRBJ2-3, with TRBD1 as a possible D gene (6 bases). Germline V CDR1 and CDR2: SGHTA, FQGTGA. The CDR3 length is 13 residues. Trimming stripped 6 bases from V and 5 bases from J, with 12 bases between. The CDR3 DNA reads TGTGCCAGCAGTTCTCAGACAGGAGATACGCAGTATTTT. Amino acid sequence: CASSSQTGDTQYF.

The V and J genes are TRBV28 and TRBJ1-5; possible D gene TRBD1, 5 bases. The CDR3 runs 18 residues. Germline V gives CDR1 MDHEN, CDR2 SYDVKM. The V and J ends lost 2 bases and 2 bases respectively, with 19 bases between them. CDR3 residues: CASSLGQDGASGNQPQHF. CDR3 sequence (DNA): TGTGCCAGCAGTTTAGGTCAGGATGGGGCTTCCGGCAATCAGCCCCAGCATTTT.

V and J are TRBV2 and TRBJ1-2; D is possibly TRBD1 (5 bases). Trimming took off 4 bases at V and 2 bases at J, with 8 bases between the two ends. Germline V lookup: CDR1 SNHLY, CDR2 FYNNEI. This CDR3 region has 13 residues. In DNA, the CDR3 is TGTGCCAGCAGTGGGGGACGAAACTATGGCTACACCTTC. Translating gives CASSGGRNYGYTF.

The rearrangement uses TRBV5-4 and TRBJ2-2, with D possibly matching TRBD1 (6 bases). Germline V CDR1 and CDR2: SGHNT, YYREEE (reference sequence). The germline V and J ends were trimmed by 4 bases and 0 bases, with 13 bases remaining between them. This CDR3 is 16 amino acids long. The CDR3: CASSLDRPTNTGELFF. The CDR3 DNA is TGTGCCAGCAGCCTGGACAGACCGACGAACACCGGGGAGCTGTTTTTT.

The chain recombines TRBV10-3 with TRBJ1-4, with D perhaps TRBD1 (5 bases). Germline V CDR1 and CDR2: ENHRY, SYGVKD. This CDR3 is 16 amino acids long. The V gene lost 6 bases and the J gene lost 2 bases, with 16 bases spanning the gap. CDR3 coding DNA: TGTGCCATCAGAGGAGAGCAGGGAACCACTAATGAAAAACTGTTTTTT. Residues: CAIRGEQGTTNEKLFF.

The J gene is TRBJ2-3, the V gene TRBV9, with D possibly matching TRBD2 (5 bases). Trimming left V 3 bases short and J 2 bases short, with 13 bases between. In germline, CDR1 is SGDLS, CDR2 YYNGEE. This CDR3 is built from 15 residues. The CDR3 sequence is CASSGLPSPTDTQYF. CDR3 DNA sequence: TGTGCCAGCAGCGGTCTGCCTAGCCCCACAGATACGCAGTATTTT.

The chain is built from TRBV28 and TRBJ2-1; 7 bases match TRBD1. CDR3 length equals 15 residues. Per the germline V gene, CDR1 is MDHEN and CDR2 is SYDVKM. V was pared by 5 bases and J by 4 bases, with 8 bases of the junction left unmatched. CDR3 DNA: TGTGCCAGCAGTCCACCGGGACAGTATTACAATGAGCAGTTCTTC. It specifies CASSPPGQYYNEQFF.

Only one count was recorded for this clone. The chain joins TRBV6-1 to TRBJ2-7; tentative D call: TRBD2 (6 bases). Trimming took off 4 bases at V and 2 bases at J, with 12 bases between the two ends. Germline V gene data show CDR1 as MNHNS and CDR2 as SASEGT. The CDR3 runs 14 residues. DNA of the CDR3: TGTGCCAGCAGTGTTGCGGCTAGCGCCTACGAGCAGTACTTC. Translation: CASSVAASAYEQYF.

The chain carries TRBV5-1 and TRBJ1-2; 8 bases match TRBD1. Germline CDR1 reads SGHRS; CDR2 reads YFSETQ. Germline trimming cut 1 base from V and 3 bases from J; bases unmatched to any gene: 8. The CDR3 sequence is 16 residues long. For the CDR3, the DNA is TGCGCCAGCAGCTTGAGAACCCTGGGACAGGACTATGGCTACACCTTC. It specifies CASSLRTLGQDYGYTF.

This clone was counted a few times. The chain uses TRBV7-2 and TRBJ2-1; 14 nucleotides line up with TRBD2. Germline V gene data show CDR1 as SGHTA and CDR2 as FQGNSA. J was trimmed by 2 bases and V by 5 bases; bases with no gene match: 8. The CDR3 is 18 amino acids. The DNA of the CDR3 is TGTGCCAGCAGCATGGGACTAGCGGGAGAGGCCACCTACAATGAGCAGTTCTTC. Amino acid sequence: CASSMGLAGEATYNEQFF.

The table lists this clone with a count of one. The chain uses TRBV7-2 and TRBJ1-1; tentative D call: TRBD1 (5 bases). CDR3 length: 16 amino acids. V was trimmed by 6 bases and J by 3 bases, leaving 20 bases between them. In germline, CDR1 is SGHTA, CDR2 FQGNSA. CDR3 coding DNA: TGTGCCAGCAGTACCTACCCGCGGGGGGATTACACTGAAGCTTTCTTT. This translates into CASSTYPRGDYTEAFF. Variable domain in full (rest from reference TRBV7-2 and TRBJ1-1): GAGVSQSPSNKVTEKGKDVELRCDPISGHTALYWYRQSLGQGLEFLIYFQGNSAPDKSGLPSDRFSAERTGGSVSTLTIQRTQQEDSAVYLCASSTYPRGDYTEAFFGQGTRLTVV.

This clone occurred a few times. V usage is TRBV28 and J usage is TRBJ1-2; D unclear. This CDR3 has 12 amino acids. The germline V gene has CDR1 MDHEN and CDR2 SYDVKM. Trimming shortened V by 3 bases and J by 5 bases, and 7 bases separated the two germline ends. The CDR3 region is CASSFNQYGYTF. CDR3 sequence (DNA): TGTGCCAGCAGTTTTAACCAGTATGGCTACACCTTC.

The chain couples TRBV6-5 to TRBJ2-7; TRBD2 agrees at 8 bases. J lost 4 bases, V lost 6 bases, and 8 bases had no gene match. There are 14 residues in the CDR3. Per the germline V gene, CDR1 is MNHEY and CDR2 is SVGAGI. The CDR3 DNA follows: TGTGCCAGCAGCCCCCGGGGGGGGGTATACGAGCAGTACTTC. Translated: CASSPRGGVYEQYF.

V is TRBV13 and J is TRBJ2-3; TRBD2 aligns across 9 bases. V shed 2 bases, J shed 1 base, and the junction held 7 bases outside the gene matches. Per the germline V gene, CDR1 is PRHDT and CDR2 is FYEKMQ (reference sequence). The CDR3 totals 17 residues. The CDR3 DNA is TGTGCCAGCAGCTTAATGCTAGCGGGATGGGGCACAGATACGCAGTATTTT. Translation: CASSLMLAGWGTDTQYF. Full variable domain (missing parts from reference TRBV13 and TRBJ2-3): AAGVIQSPRHLIKEKRETATLKCYPIPRHDTVYWYQQGPGQDPQFLISFYEKMQSDKGSIPDRFSAQQFSDYHSELNMSSLELGDSALYFCASSLMLAGWGTDTQYFGPGTRLTVL.